A selection of T cell receptor beta chains follows, all from one sample in a study of T cells in Graves' hyperthyroidism and ophthalmopathy. TCRdb fed the multiplex PCR reads into MiXCR, producing one record per CDR3 protein. The repertoire has about 560,000 distinct CDR3 sequences, around 15% of them found once; the top ten carry 15% to 20%. Sequencing was carried out using blood. The source is a woman between 18 and 29 years old with Graves' hyperthyroidism. The CDR3 runs from the conserved cysteine through the conserved F or W. D genes are given only for firm matches. The size field is filled for only some rows; it gives once, few, many or a size class.

D | size | J | V | DNA | CDR3
TRBD2 | many | TRBJ2-1 | TRBV11-1 | TGTGCCAGCAGGCCAATACTAGCGGACTCCTACAATGAGCAGTTCTTC | CASRPILADSYNEQFF
TRBD2 | few | TRBJ2-1 | TRBV5-4 | TGTGCCAGCAGTTCGCCTCCGGGACTAGCGGGAGGTAACAATGAGCAGTTCTTC | CASSSPPGLAGGNNEQFF
TRBD2 | few | TRBJ2-1 | TRBV7-9 | TGTGCCAGCAGCTCATGGACTAGCGGGGGGAATGAGCAGTTCTTC | CASSSWTSGGNEQFF
NA | many | TRBJ2-5 | TRBV2 | TGTGCCAGCAGAAGTAGTTACCTGTTACGGGCAGAGACCCAGTACTTC | CASRSSYLLRAETQYF
TRBD1 | many | TRBJ2-5 | TRBV6-1 | TGTGCCAGCCGATTGACAGGGGCTGGGGAGACCCAGTACTTC | CASRLTGAGETQYF
TRBD1 | many | TRBJ1-5 | TRBV2 | TGTGCCAGCAGACAGGGGGCCGTTGGTCAGCCCCAGCATTTT | CASRQGAVGQPQHF
NA | many | TRBJ2-7 | TRBV11-3 | TGTGCCAGCAGCCGGGACACCTACGAGCAGTACTTC | CASSRDTYEQYF
NA | many | TRBJ1-1 | TRBV20-1 | TGCAGTGCTAGAGGGACGTCTGAGGGCCTGAACACTGAAGCTTTCTTT | CSARGTSEGLNTEAFF
NA | many | TRBJ2-3 | TRBV30 | TGTGCCTGGAGTGTGGTTAGCACAGATACGCAGTATTTT | CAWSVVSTDTQYF
NA | many | TRBJ2-7 | TRBV2 | TGTGCCAGCACCGAAGAAAGGACACATACCTACGAGCAGTACTTC | CASTEERTHTYEQYF
TRBD2 | few | TRBJ2-7 | TRBV10-2 | TGCGCCAGCAGTCGAGGACTAGAGCGATACGAGCAGTACTTC | CASSRGLERYEQYF
TRBD1 | many | TRBJ1-3 | TRBV20-1 | TGCAGTGCTGGGGACAGGGGCTCTGGAAACACCATATATTTT | CSAGDRGSGNTIYF
NA | many | TRBJ1-1 | TRBV11-2 | TGTGCCAGCAGCTTTTTTTCAGGGATGGGCACTGAAGCTTTCTTT | CASSFFSGMGTEAFF
TRBD2 | few | TRBJ2-3 | TRBV19 | TGTGCCAGCGGACTAGCGGGGGTGTCAGATACGCAGTATTTT | CASGLAGVSDTQYF
NA | few | TRBJ2-7 | TRBV6-2/TRBV6-3 | TGTGCCAGCAGTTACCAAACAGGGTTCTACGAGCAGTACTTC | CASSYQTGFYEQYF
TRBD1 | NA | TRBJ2-1 | TRBV10-3 | TGTGCCATCAGTGAGTCACCGGGACAGGGGGCGGGCAATGAGCAGTTCTTC | CAISESPGQGAGNEQFF
NA | many | TRBJ2-1 | TRBV5-1 | TGCGCCAGCAGCTTGGGGGGGTCTAGTGGCAATGAGCAGTTCTTC | CASSLGGSSGNEQFF
NA | many | TRBJ1-2 | TRBV7-2 | TGTGCCAGCAGCTTAGATGTGCAGGGCTACACCTTC | CASSLDVQGYTF
NA | many | TRBJ1-1 | TRBV12-3/TRBV12-4 | TGTGCCAGCAGTTTGAGCAGATCTAACACTGAAGCTTTCTTT | CASSLSRSNTEAFF
TRBD1 | many | TRBJ1-1 | TRBV12-3/TRBV12-4 | TGTGCCAGCAGTTTTTCAGGGGGTAACACTGAAGCTTTCTTT | CASSFSGGNTEAFF
TRBD1 | many | TRBJ2-7 | TRBV28 | TGTGCCAGCAGCCTTATTAAACCGACAGGGGAAGACGAGCAGTACTTC | CASSLIKPTGEDEQYF
NA | NA | TRBJ2-3 | TRBV16 | TGTGCCAGCAGCCAGACAACAGGGTCGAGGGATACGCAGTATTTT | CASSQTTGSRDTQYF
NA | few | TRBJ1-4 | TRBV5-1 | TGCGCCAGCAGCGCAGGCCTAGTCGGTGAAAAACTGTTTTTT | CASSAGLVGEKLFF
TRBD1 | few | TRBJ1-1 | TRBV20-1 | TGCAGTGCTCCATCTACAGGGGGCACTGAAGCTTTCTTT | CSAPSTGGTEAFF
NA | NA | TRBJ1-1 | TRBV6-1 | TGTGCCAGCAGTGAATTAGGAGGACCCAGTGAAGCTTTCTTT | CASSELGGPSEAFF
NA | many | TRBJ2-5 | TRBV18 | TGTGCCAGCTCACCATTGGACAGCGCCCAAGAGACCCAGTACTTC | CASSPLDSAQETQYF
TRBD1 | NA | TRBJ1-5 | TRBV20-1 | TGCAGTGCTAGCCGCGGGACAGGGGGCTTCGCTCACAATCAGCCCCAGCATTTT | CSASRGTGGFAHNQPQHF
TRBD1 | many | TRBJ2-7 | TRBV2 | TGTGCCAGCAGTGATAGGGACAGGGGACGATACGAGCAGTACTTC | CASSDRDRGRYEQYF
NA | NA | TRBJ2-3 | TRBV7-2 | TGTGCCAGCAGCTTCAACAGCGCAGATACGCAGTATTTT | CASSFNSADTQYF
TRBD1 | many | TRBJ1-1 | TRBV20-1 | TGCAGTGCTAGTGATGACAGGGGGGAAGCTTTCTTT | CSASDDRGEAFF
NA | many | TRBJ2-7 | TRBV7-8 | TGTGCCAGCAGCTTAGCGCCCAGGTCCTTGACCGAGCAGTACTTC | CASSLAPRSLTEQYF
NA | many | TRBJ1-5 | TRBV11-1 | TGTGCCAGCAGCTTGTTAAGCAATCAGCCCCAGCATTTT | CASSLLSNQPQHF
NA | NA | TRBJ1-2 | TRBV7-8 | TGTGCCAGCAGCTTACTTCGGGGGCAGCCGGGTGGCTTCACCTTC | CASSLLRGQPGGFTF
TRBD1 | few | TRBJ1-1 | TRBV27 | TGTGCCAGCAGTTTTACAGGGGTGGGGAACACTGAAGCTTTCTTT | CASSFTGVGNTEAFF
NA | NA | TRBJ2-4 | TRBV15 | TGTGCCACCAGCAGAGTGGGGGTCAGGGCCTCTACACTAGCCAAAAACATTCAGTACTTC | CATSRVGVRASTLAKNIQYF
NA | few | TRBJ2-1 | TRBV6-1 | TGTGCCAGCAGCCTCGTTGAGGACAATGAGCAGTTCTTC | CASSLVEDNEQFF
NA | NA | TRBJ2-1 | TRBV3-1 | TGTGCCAGCAGCCAAGGGGTCTCCGGACAGTCTGAGCAGTTCTTC | CASSQGVSGQSEQFF
TRBD1 | NA | TRBJ2-7 | TRBV3-1 | TGTGCCAGCAGCCAATACAGGGGCGACGAGCAGTACTTC | CASSQYRGDEQYF
TRBD1 | NA | TRBJ1-2 | TRBV5-5 | TGTGCCAGCAGCCAAAGGGGGAGGACAGGCGGTGGCTACACCTTC | CASSQRGRTGGGYTF
TRBD2 | NA | TRBJ2-7 | TRBV13 | TGTGCCAGCAGCTTACCCGGGACTAGCCGAGGCAGCGAGCAGTACTTC | CASSLPGTSRGSEQYF
TRBD1 | NA | TRBJ1-2 | TRBV30 | TGTGCCTGGAGTGGAACAGGGGGCGGCTATGGCTACACCTTC | CAWSGTGGGYGYTF
NA | many | TRBJ1-1 | TRBV12-3/TRBV12-4 | TGTGCCAGCAGTTTACTGGATATGAACACTGAAGCTTTCTTT | CASSLLDMNTEAFF
NA | NA | TRBJ2-1 | TRBV7-8 | TGTGCCAGCAGCCCCCTCGGTTGGGAGTATGAGCAGTTCTTC | CASSPLGWEYEQFF
NA | many | TRBJ1-1 | TRBV6-1 | TGTGCCAGCAGTTACCTCTCCGGGAGAGTCGACACTGAAGCTTTCTTT | CASSYLSGRVDTEAFF
NA | many | TRBJ2-1 | TRBV7-9 | TGTGCCAGCAGCTTCGACCCCGGGACACCCTTCTCCTACAATGAGCAGTTCTTC | CASSFDPGTPFSYNEQFF
TRBD1 | few | TRBJ1-1 | TRBV11-2 | TGTGCCAGCAGCCTAAGACGGACAGGCCAGATTATGAACACTGAAGCTTTCTTT | CASSLRRTGQIMNTEAFF
TRBD1 | few | TRBJ1-1 | TRBV4-3 | TGCGCCAGCAGCCAAGCTGACAGGGGGGGCACTGAAGCTTTCTTT | CASSQADRGGTEAFF
TRBD2 | NA | TRBJ2-3 | TRBV30 | TGTGCCTGGATCCAAGGGACTAGCGCCACAGATACGCAGTATTTT | CAWIQGTSATDTQYF
NA | few | TRBJ1-4 | TRBV7-6 | TGTGCCAGCAGCTTAGCCGGGGGTTCTGAAAAACTGTTTTTT | CASSLAGGSEKLFF
NA | few | TRBJ1-2 | TRBV6-2/TRBV6-3 | TGTGCCAGCAGTTACAAGTGGTCAACCTATGGCTACACCTTC | CASSYKWSTYGYTF
NA | NA | TRBJ2-1 | TRBV20-1 | TGCAGTGCTAGGGTCAAGAGCTCCTACAATGAGCAGTTCTTC | CSARVKSSYNEQFF
NA | many | TRBJ1-5 | TRBV10-3 | TGTGCCATCAGTAAGGGGCGGGCGAGCAATCAGCCCCAGCATTTT | CAISKGRASNQPQHF
NA | few | TRBJ2-2 | TRBV24-1 | TGTGCCACCAGTTCGCACAGACACACCGGGGAGCTGTTTTTT | CATSSHRHTGELFF
TRBD1 | few | TRBJ1-5 | TRBV18 | TGTGCCAGCTCACCATTGGCTACAGGGGGGAAAAATCAGCCCCAGCATTTT | CASSPLATGGKNQPQHF
NA | NA | TRBJ2-1 | TRBV27 | TGTGCCAGCAGTTTATTACCCGCAGCGAGATACAATGAGCAGTTCTTC | CASSLLPAARYNEQFF
NA | many | TRBJ1-1 | TRBV12-3/TRBV12-4 | TGTGCCAGCAGACCAGGGAAAGTGACTGAAGCTTTCTTT | CASRPGKVTEAFF